One sample yielded the 14 T cell receptor beta chains listed below, sequenced in a study of OX40 agonist ivuxolimab in advanced cancers. Libraries were constructed by the immunoSEQ multiplex PCR assay. TCRdb provides this immuneACCESS table in a form limited to in-frame rearrangements. Some clones are lacking; in checked studies, under half of them reflect an unresolved V gene, and why the rest are absent is not known. This sample comprises 45,000 to 65,000 clones, nearly 80% of them detected only once. Clones ranked in the top ten supply around 2.3% of the sample. The sequencing used CD4+ or CD8+ T cells sorted from blood, collected in a trial of the OX40 agonist ivuxolimab. Source of these receptors: an adult with an advanced solid tumor such as melanoma, head and neck, liver or kidney cancer.

This CDR3 reads CASSLAGVSYEQYF. CDR3 in DNA: TGTGCCAGCAGTCTAGCGGGAGTCTCCTACGAGCAGTACTTC. This sequence joins TRBV27 and TRBJ2-7, with 10 bases lining up with TRBD2. The CDR3 length is 14 residues. CDR1 and CDR2 from the germline V gene are MNHEY and SMNVEV (reference sequence). V lost 5 bases and J lost 0; bases outside the gene matches: 1.

This clone was recorded once. The chain employs TRBV6-1 and TRBJ2-3, with D tentatively TRBD1 or TRBD2 (6 bases each). CDR1 is MNHNS, CDR2 SASEGT, per germline. V was clipped by 7 bases and J by 2 bases, with 13 bases between them. The CDR3 is 14 amino acids. This CDR3 reads CASKRGENTDTQYF. The CDR3 nucleotides read TGTGCCAGCAAGAGGGGGGAGAACACAGATACGCAGTATTTT.

The genes are TRBV15 and TRBJ2-6; 7 nucleotides match TRBD1. The CDR3 contains 19 residues. V dropped 0 bases and J dropped 0; count of bases not matched to a gene: 8. The germline CDR1 and CDR2 sequences are LNHNV and YYDKDF (reference sequence). The CDR3 here is CATSRDGAGGSSGANVLTF. DNA of the CDR3: TGTGCCACCAGCAGAGATGGGGCAGGGGGAAGCTCTGGGGCCAACGTCCTGACTTTC.

This clone was found once. This rearrangement joins TRBV19 to TRBJ1-5; TRBD1 might be the D (6 bases). Germline V gene lookup returns CDR1 LNHDA and CDR2 SQIVND (reference sequence). The CDR3 is 14 residues long. The V and J ends lost 4 bases and 3 bases respectively, with 10 bases between them. CDR3 DNA sequence: TGTGCCAGTAGTACTGGACAGTTCAATCAGCCCCAGCATTTT. Its translation: CASSTGQFNQPQHF.

This clone was seen a single time. In nucleotides, the CDR3 is TGTGCCTGGAATCGTGACAGAAACAATCAGCCCCAGCATTTT. Its protein product is CAWNRDRNNQPQHF. The chain employs TRBV30 and TRBJ1-5; tentatively, D is TRBD1 (5 bases). The CDR3 length is 14 residues. CDR1 is GTSNPN, CDR2 SVGIG, per germline (reference sequence). V shed 4 bases and J shed 3 bases, with 13 bases lying between them.

V usage is TRBV6-5 and J usage is TRBJ1-6; 9 bases align to TRBD1. CDR1 and CDR2 (germline): MNHEY, SVGAGI. With V trimmed by 8 bases and J by 4 bases, 6 bases remained unmatched. This CDR3 is built from 15 residues. The DNA of the CDR3 is TGTGCCAGCTCTTTGACAGGGGGTTATAATTCACCCCTCCACTTT. This gives the protein CASSLTGGYNSPLHF.

V gene TRBV27 combines with J gene TRBJ1-1; D is ambiguous. V shed 5 bases and J shed 0 bases, with 13 bases lying between them. The CDR3 is made up of 15 amino acids. CDR1 is MNHEY and CDR2 is SMNVEV in the germline V gene (reference sequence). CDR3 DNA sequence: TGTGCCAGCAGTATTACTCGACCCGTGAACACTGAAGCTTTCTTT. It is translated as CASSITRPVNTEAFF.

The chain carries TRBV7-9 and TRBJ2-7, with 8 bases lining up with TRBD2. The CDR3 has 15 amino acids. The V gene's germline CDR1 is SEHNR and CDR2 FQNEAQ (reference sequence). The V gene end was trimmed by 1 base and the J gene end by 6 bases; junction bases not matched to a gene: 8. CDR3 sequence: CASSLGSGAGGEQYF. CDR3 sequence (DNA): TGTGCCAGCAGCTTAGGGTCCGGGGCGGGAGGCGAGCAGTACTTC.

There are a few counts of this clone. The rearrangement links TRBV29-1 to TRBJ1-1, with D tentatively TRBD1 (5 bases). Trimming took off 3 bases at V and 4 bases at J, with 9 bases between the two ends. CDR1 is SQVTM, CDR2 ANQGSEA, per germline. The CDR3 totals 12 residues. This CDR3 is CSVDGGGTEAFF. CDR3 coding DNA: TGCAGCGTTGACGGCGGGGGCACTGAAGCTTTCTTT.

This clone was counted a few times. This chain uses TRBV27 with TRBJ1-5; no clear D gene. From germline, CDR1 is MNHEY and CDR2 SMNVEV (reference sequence). The CDR3 has 15 amino acids. With 2 bases removed from V and 0 bases from J, the gap between germline ends came to 8 bases. CDR3 loop: CASSLGSNSNQPQHF. Written as DNA, the CDR3 is TGTGCCAGCAGTTTAGGGAGTAATAGCAATCAGCCCCAGCATTTT.

The genes are TRBV5-6 and TRBJ1-2; D may be TRBD1 (6 bases). This CDR3 is built from 16 residues. From germline, CDR1 is SGHDT and CDR2 YYEEEE. With 4 bases removed from V and 8 bases from J, the gap between germline ends came to 24 bases. The CDR3 DNA reads as TGTGCCAGCAGCCGCATCCCGACAGGTTTTCAGGGAGGCTACACCTTC. Amino acid sequence: CASSRIPTGFQGGYTF.

The chain joins TRBV6-1 to TRBJ1-2, with 12 bases aligning to TRBD1. The CDR3 sequence is 17 residues long. Germline V gene data show CDR1 as MNHNS and CDR2 as SASEGT. V shed 4 bases and J 4 bases; nucleotides not matched to a gene: 10. In DNA, the CDR3 is TGTGCCAGCAGTGTCCGGGACAGGGGGCTTGGAGGCTATGGCTACACCTTC. Residues: CASSVRDRGLGGYGYTF.

Written as DNA, the CDR3 is TGCGCCAGCAGCTTGGAGGGGGATGGCTACACCTTC. Translation: CASSLEGDGYTF. The gene calls are TRBV5-1 and TRBJ1-2, with D possibly matching TRBD1 (6 bases). CDR3 size: 12 residues. Trimming cost V 0 bases and J 6 bases, with 6 bases left between them. In germline, CDR1 is SGHRS, CDR2 YFSETQ.

The J gene is TRBJ2-1, the V gene TRBV30; D is uncertain. Per the germline V gene, CDR1 is GTSNPN and CDR2 is SVGIG (reference sequence). The CDR3 runs to 11 residues. V was pared by 4 bases and J by 5 bases, with 6 bases between. CDR3 coding DNA: TGTGCCTGGACCCAAAACAATGAGCAGTTCTTC. It yields the protein CAWTQNNEQFF.